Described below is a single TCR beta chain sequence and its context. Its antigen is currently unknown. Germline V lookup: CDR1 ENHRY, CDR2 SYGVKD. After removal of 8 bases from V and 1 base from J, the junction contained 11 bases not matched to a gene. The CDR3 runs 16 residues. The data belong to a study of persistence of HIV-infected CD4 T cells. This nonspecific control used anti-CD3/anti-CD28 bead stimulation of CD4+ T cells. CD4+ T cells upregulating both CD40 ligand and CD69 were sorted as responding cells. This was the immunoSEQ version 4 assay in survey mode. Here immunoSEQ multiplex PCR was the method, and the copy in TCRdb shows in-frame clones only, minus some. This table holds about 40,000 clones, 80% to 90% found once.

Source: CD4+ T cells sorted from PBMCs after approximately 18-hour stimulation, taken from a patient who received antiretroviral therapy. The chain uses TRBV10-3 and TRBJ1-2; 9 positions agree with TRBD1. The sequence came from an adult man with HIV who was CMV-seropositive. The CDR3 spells CAISGTGSSLNYGYTF. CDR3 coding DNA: TGTGCCATCTCCGGGACAGGGAGTTCCCTTAACTATGGCTACACCTTC.